Following are 8 T cell receptor beta chains from one sample sequenced in a study of CD8 T cells in Susac syndrome. RNA, at about 0.45 to 1 ug, was reverse transcribed with random hexamers. In TCRdb, the immunoSEQ multiplex PCR reads were re-called with MiXCR into one record per CDR3 protein. The sample carries roughly 140,000 distinct CDR3 sequences, approximately 93% recorded once. Specimen: CD8+ T cells from PBMCs. These receptors all come from a human donor with multiple sclerosis.

This clonotype came up once. The rearrangement uses TRBV20-1 and TRBJ1-2, with no clear D. CDR3 length equals 12 residues. V was clipped by 5 bases and J by 6 bases, with 13 bases between them. Germline assignment: CDR1 DFQATT and CDR2 SNEGSKA (reference sequence). The CDR3 loop is CSALVELDGYTF. The CDR3 DNA follows: TGCAGTGCTCTGGTAGAATTGGATGGCTACACCTTC.

CDR3 in DNA: TGTGCCAGCAGTTCCGAACAGGGGGAACGGTTCTACGAGCAGTACTTC. This codes for CASSSEQGERFYEQYF. The chain uses TRBV6-6 and TRBJ2-7, with 8 bases that match TRBD1. CDR1 is MNHNY and CDR2 is SVGAGI in the germline V gene (reference sequence). After removal of 4 bases from V and 3 bases from J, the junction contained 11 bases not matched to a gene. The CDR3 extends over 16 amino acids.

The rearrangement joins TRBV7-9 to TRBJ1-1, with a possible D match to TRBD1 (5 bases). The CDR3 contains 17 residues. Germline-derived CDR1 and CDR2 are SEHNR and FQNEAQ (reference sequence). Trimming took off 4 bases at V and 5 bases at J, with 23 bases between the two ends. The CDR3 is CASSYYRSRGGGTEAFF. The CDR3 DNA sequence: TGTGCCAGCAGCTACTATCGCTCCCGCGGGGGAGGGACTGAAGCTTTCTTT.

The chain is built from TRBV3-1 and TRBJ2-1; D call uncertain. The V and J ends lost 0 bases and 9 bases respectively, with 15 bases between them. Germline V gene lookup returns CDR1 LGHDT and CDR2 YNNKEL (reference sequence). The CDR3 has 15 amino acids. The CDR3 DNA is TGTGCCAGCAGCCAAGAGCAGAGCCGGGTCGGTGAGCAGTTCTTC. Its translation: CASSQEQSRVGEQFF.

V is TRBV3-1 and J is TRBJ1-2, with D unclear. Germline loops: CDR1 LGHDT, CDR2 YNNKEL (reference sequence). Trimming cost V 4 bases and J 5 bases, with 14 bases left between them. The CDR3 spans 14 residues. The CDR3 DNA sequence: TGTGCCAGCAGCCCGATGGGAGACCTGTATGGCTACACCTTC. Its protein is CASSPMGDLYGYTF.

This chain joins TRBV6-5 and TRBJ1-2; D call uncertain. Germline lookup yields CDR1 MNHEY and CDR2 SVGAGI. V was pared by 2 bases and J by 5 bases, with 9 bases between. CDR3 length: 13 residues. The CDR3 loop reads CASSYGGIYGYTF. CDR3 sequence (DNA): TGTGCCAGCAGTTACGGTGGAATTTATGGCTACACCTTC.

This chain links TRBV3-1 with TRBJ2-5; 9 bases are a match to TRBD2. V was clipped by 0 bases and J by 0 bases; unmatched bases: 2. The CDR3 is 16 residues long. Germline V gene sequence: CDR1 LGHDT, CDR2 YNNKEL (reference sequence). CDR3 amino acids: CASSQDKRGDQETQYF. In DNA form, the CDR3 reads TGTGCCAGCAGCCAAGATAAGCGGGGGGACCAAGAGACCCAGTACTTC.

The chain employs TRBV15 and TRBJ2-1, with a weak D call TRBD1 (5 bases). There are 17 residues in the CDR3. V lost 3 bases to trimming and J lost 6 bases, with 21 bases between them. Germline values: CDR1 LNHNV, CDR2 YYDKDF (reference sequence). The CDR3 region is CATSSTTGDRLGNEQFF. The CDR3 nucleotides are TGTGCCACCAGCAGCACAACAGGAGATCGGTTGGGCAATGAGCAGTTCTTC. Full variable domain (outside the CDR3, taken from reference TRBV15 and TRBJ2-1): DAMVIQNPRYQVTQFGKPVTLSCSQTLNHNVMYWYQQKSSQAPKLLFHYYDKDFNNEADTPDNFQSRRPNTSFCFLDIRSPGLGDTAMYLCATSSTTGDRLGNEQFFGPGTRLTVL.